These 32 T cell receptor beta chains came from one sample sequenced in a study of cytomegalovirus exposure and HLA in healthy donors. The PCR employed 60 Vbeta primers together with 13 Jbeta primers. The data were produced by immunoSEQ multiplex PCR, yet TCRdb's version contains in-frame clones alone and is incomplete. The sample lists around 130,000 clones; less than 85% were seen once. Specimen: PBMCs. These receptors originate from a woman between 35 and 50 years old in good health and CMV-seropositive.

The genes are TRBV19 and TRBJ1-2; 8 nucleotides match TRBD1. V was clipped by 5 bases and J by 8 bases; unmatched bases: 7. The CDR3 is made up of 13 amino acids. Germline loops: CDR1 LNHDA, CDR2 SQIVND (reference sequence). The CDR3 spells CASSGQGPFGYTF. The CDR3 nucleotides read TGTGCCAGTAGTGGACAGGGCCCTTTCGGCTACACCTTC.

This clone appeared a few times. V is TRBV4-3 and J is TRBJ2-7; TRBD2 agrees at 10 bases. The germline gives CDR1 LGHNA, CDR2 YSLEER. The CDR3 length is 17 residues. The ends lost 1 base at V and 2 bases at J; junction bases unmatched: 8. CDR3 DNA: TGCGCCAGCAGCCAAGGCACTAGCGGGGATACCACCTACGAGCAGTACTTC. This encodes CASSQGTSGDTTYEQYF.

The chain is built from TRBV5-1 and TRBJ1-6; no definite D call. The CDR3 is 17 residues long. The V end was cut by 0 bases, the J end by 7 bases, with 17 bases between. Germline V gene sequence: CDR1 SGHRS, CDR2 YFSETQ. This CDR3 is CASSLVSRGAGNSPLHF. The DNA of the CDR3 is TGCGCCAGCAGCTTGGTGTCACGAGGTGCGGGGAATTCACCCCTCCACTTT.

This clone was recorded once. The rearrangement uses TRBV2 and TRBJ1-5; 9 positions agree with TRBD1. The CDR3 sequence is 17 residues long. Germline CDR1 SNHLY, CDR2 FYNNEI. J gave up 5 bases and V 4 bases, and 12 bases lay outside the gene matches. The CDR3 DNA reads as TGTGCCAGCAGTGTAACCCCAAGGACAGGGGCCCATCAGCCCCAGCATTTT. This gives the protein CASSVTPRTGAHQPQHF. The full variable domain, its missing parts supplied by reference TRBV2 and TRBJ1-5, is EPEVTQTPSHQVTQMGQEVILRCVPISNHLYFYWYRQILGQKVEFLVSFYNNEISEKSEIFDDQFSVERPDGSNFTLKIRSTKLEDSAMYFCASSVTPRTGAHQPQHFGDGTRLSIL.

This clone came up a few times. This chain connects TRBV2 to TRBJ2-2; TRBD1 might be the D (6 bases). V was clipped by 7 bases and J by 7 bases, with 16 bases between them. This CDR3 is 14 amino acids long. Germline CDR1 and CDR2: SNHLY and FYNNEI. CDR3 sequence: CASKRGTNVGELFF. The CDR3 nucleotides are TGTGCCAGCAAGAGGGGGACCAACGTCGGGGAGCTGTTTTTT. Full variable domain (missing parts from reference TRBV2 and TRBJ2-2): EPEVTQTPSHQVTQMGQEVILRCVPISNHLYFYWYRQILGQKVEFLVSFYNNEISEKSEIFDDQFSVERPDGSNFTLKIRSTKLEDSAMYFCASKRGTNVGELFFGEGSRLTVL.

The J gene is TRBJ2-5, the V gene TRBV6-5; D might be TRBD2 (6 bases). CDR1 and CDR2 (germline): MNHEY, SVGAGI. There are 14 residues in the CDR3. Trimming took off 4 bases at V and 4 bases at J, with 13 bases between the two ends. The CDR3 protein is CASSFGRGRETQYF. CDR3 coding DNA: TGTGCCAGCAGTTTCGGGCGGGGTAGAGAGACCCAGTACTTC.

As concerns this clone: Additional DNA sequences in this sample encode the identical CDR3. For the CDR3, the DNA is TGTGCCAGCAGCGAACAAAGCTCCTACGAGCAGTACTTC. Protein sequence: CASSEQSSYEQYF. V is TRBV5-8 and J is TRBJ2-7; D is unresolved. The germline gives CDR1 SGHTS, CDR2 YDEGEE. The CDR3 has 13 residues. V shed 4 bases and J shed 0 bases, with 8 bases lying between them.

The CDR3 here is CASSLLGKGYGYTF. The CDR3 region has the DNA TGTGCCAGCAGTTTATTGGGCAAGGGGTATGGCTACACCTTC. The chain recombines TRBV28 with TRBJ1-2, with D maybe TRBD1 (5 bases). Germline V gene sequence: CDR1 MDHEN, CDR2 SYDVKM. CDR3 length equals 14 residues. V lost 1 base and J 5 bases, leaving 11 bases between the germline ends.

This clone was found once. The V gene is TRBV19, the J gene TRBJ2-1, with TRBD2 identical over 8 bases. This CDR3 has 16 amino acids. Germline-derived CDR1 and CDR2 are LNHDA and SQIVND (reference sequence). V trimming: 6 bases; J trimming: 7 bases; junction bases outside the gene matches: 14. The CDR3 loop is CASRGLPGTRRNEQFF. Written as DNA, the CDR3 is TGTGCCAGTAGGGGGTTACCCGGGACTAGACGAAATGAGCAGTTCTTC.

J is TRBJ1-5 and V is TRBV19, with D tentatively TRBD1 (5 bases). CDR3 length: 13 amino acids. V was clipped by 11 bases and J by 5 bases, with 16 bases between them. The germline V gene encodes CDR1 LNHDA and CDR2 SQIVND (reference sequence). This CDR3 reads CASAYLGDQPQHF. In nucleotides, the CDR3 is TGTGCCTCCGCGTACCTAGGGGATCAGCCCCAGCATTTT.

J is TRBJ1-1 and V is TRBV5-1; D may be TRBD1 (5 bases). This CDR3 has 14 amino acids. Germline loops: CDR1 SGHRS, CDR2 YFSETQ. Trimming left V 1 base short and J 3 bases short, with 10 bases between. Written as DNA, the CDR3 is TGCGCCAGCAGCTTGTCCGGGGGTCACACTGAAGCTTTCTTT. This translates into CASSLSGGHTEAFF.

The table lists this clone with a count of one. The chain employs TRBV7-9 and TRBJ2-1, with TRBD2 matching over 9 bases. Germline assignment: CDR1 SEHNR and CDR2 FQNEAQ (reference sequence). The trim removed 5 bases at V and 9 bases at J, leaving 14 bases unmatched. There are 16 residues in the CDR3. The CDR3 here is CASSHYSGTSLTEQFF. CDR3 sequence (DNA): TGTGCCAGCAGCCATTACTCCGGGACTAGCTTAACTGAGCAGTTCTTC.

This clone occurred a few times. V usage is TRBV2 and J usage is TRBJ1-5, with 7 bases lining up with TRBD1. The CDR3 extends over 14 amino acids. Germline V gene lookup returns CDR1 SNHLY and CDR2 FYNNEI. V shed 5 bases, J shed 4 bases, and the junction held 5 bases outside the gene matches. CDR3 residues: CASSLGQNNQPQHF. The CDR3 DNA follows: TGTGCCAGCAGTTTGGGACAGAATAATCAGCCCCAGCATTTT.

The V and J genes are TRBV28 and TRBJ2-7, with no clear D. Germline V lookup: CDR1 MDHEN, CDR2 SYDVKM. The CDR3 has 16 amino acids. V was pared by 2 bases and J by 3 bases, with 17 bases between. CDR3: CASSLRSSRLIYEQYF. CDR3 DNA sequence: TGTGCCAGCAGTTTAAGGTCATCCAGGCTGATCTACGAGCAGTACTTC.

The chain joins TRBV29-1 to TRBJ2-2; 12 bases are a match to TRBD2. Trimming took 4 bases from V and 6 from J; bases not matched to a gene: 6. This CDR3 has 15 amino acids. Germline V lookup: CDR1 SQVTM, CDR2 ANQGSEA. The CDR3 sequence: CSVVKGLAGSGELFF. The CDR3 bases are TGCAGCGTTGTAAAGGGACTAGCGGGTTCCGGGGAGCTGTTTTTT.

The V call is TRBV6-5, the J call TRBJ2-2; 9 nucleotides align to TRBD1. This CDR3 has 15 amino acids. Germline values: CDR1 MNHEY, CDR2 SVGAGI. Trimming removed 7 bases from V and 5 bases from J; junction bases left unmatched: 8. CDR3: CASTSRTGVTGELFF. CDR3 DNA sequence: TGTGCCAGCACCTCTCGGACAGGGGTGACCGGGGAGCTGTTTTTT.

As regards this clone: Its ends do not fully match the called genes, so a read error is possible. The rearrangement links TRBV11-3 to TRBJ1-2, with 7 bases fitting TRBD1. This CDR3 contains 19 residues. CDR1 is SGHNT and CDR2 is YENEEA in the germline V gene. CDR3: CASSLVRGLPGQHNYGYAF. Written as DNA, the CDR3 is TGTGCCAGCAGCTTAGTACGGGGGTTACCGGGACAGCATAACTATGGCTACGCCTTC.

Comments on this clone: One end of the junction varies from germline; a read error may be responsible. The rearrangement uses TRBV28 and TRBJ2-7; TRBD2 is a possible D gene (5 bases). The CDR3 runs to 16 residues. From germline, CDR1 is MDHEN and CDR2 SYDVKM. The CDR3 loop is CAGSLWGGSLGHEQYF. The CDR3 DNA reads TGTGCCGGCAGTTTATGGGGTGGGAGTTTGGGCCACGAGCAGTACTTC.

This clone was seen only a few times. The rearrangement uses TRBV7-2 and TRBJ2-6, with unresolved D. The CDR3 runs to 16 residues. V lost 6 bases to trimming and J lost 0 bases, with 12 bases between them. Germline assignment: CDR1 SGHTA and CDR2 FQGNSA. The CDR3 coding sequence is TGTGCCAGCAGTTTCTCCGCCGGCTCTGGGGCCAACGTCCTGACTTTC. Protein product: CASSFSAGSGANVLTF. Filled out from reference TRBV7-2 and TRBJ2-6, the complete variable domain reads GAGVSQSPSNKVTEKGKDVELRCDPISGHTALYWYRQSLGQGLEFLIYFQGNSAPDKSGLPSDRFSAERTGGSVSTLTIQRTQQEDSAVYLCASSFSAGSGANVLTFGAGSRLTVL.

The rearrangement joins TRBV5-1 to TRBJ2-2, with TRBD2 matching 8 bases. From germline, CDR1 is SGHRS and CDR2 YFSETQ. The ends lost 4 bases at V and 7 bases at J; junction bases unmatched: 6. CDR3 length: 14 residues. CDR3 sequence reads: CASSPGGPGGELFF. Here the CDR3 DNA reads TGCGCCAGCAGCCCGGGAGGGCCTGGCGGGGAGCTGTTTTTT.

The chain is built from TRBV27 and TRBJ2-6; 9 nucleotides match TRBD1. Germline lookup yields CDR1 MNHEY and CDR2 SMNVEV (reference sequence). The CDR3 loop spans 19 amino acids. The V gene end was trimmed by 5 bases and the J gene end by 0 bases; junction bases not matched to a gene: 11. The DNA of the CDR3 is TGTGCCAGCAGTAAGGACCGGGACAGGGCGAGCTCTGGGGCCAACGTCCTGACTTTC. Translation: CASSKDRDRASSGANVLTF. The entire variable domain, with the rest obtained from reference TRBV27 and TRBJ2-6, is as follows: EAQVTQNPRYLITVTGKKLTVTCSQNMNHEYMSWYRQDPGLGLRQIYYSMNVEVTDKGDVPEGYKVSRKEKRNFPLILESPSPNQTSLYFCASSKDRDRASSGANVLTFGAGSRLTVL.

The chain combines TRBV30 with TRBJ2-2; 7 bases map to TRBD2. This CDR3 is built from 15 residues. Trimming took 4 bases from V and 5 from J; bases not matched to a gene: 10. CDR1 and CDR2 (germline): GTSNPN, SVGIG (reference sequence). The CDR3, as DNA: TGTGCCTGGACCCCCTGGTCTAGCGGAACCGGGGAGCTGTTTTTT. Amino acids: CAWTPWSSGTGELFF. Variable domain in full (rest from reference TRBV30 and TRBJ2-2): SQTIHQWPATLVQPVGSPLSLECTVEGTSNPNLYWYRQAAGRGLQLLFYSVGIGQISSEVPQNLSASRPQDRQFILSSKKLLLSDSGFYLCAWTPWSSGTGELFFGEGSRLTVL.

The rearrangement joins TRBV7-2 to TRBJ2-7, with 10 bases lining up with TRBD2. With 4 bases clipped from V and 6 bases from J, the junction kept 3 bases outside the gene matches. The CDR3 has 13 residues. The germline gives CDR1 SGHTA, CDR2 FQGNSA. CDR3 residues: CASSSLAGVEQYF. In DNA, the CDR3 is TGTGCCAGCAGCTCCCTAGCGGGAGTCGAGCAGTACTTC.

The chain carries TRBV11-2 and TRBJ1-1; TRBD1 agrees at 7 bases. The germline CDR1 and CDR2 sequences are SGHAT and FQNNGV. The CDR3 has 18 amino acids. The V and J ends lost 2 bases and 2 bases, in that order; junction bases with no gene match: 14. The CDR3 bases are TGTGCCAGCAGCTTAATCCCCGGGGTAGGGGGCTTAAACACTGAAGCTTTCTTT. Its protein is CASSLIPGVGGLNTEAFF.

The CDR3 loop is CASSTSRQGLYEQYF. CDR3 bases: TGTGCCAGCAGCACTTCCCGACAGGGACTCTACGAGCAGTACTTC. This chain uses TRBV28 with TRBJ2-7; a weak D match, TRBD1 (7 bases). The CDR3 covers 15 residues. The V end lost 6 bases, the J end lost 3 bases, and 18 bases lay between the germline ends. CDR1 and CDR2 from the germline V gene are MDHEN and SYDVKM.

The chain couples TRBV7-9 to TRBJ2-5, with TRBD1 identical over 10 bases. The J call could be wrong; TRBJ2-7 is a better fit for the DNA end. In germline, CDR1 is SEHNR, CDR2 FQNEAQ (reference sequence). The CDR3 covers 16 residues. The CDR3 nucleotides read TGTGCCAGCAGCCGGCGAATAGGGACAGGGGCCTACGAGCAGTACTTC. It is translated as CASSRRIGTGAYEQYF.

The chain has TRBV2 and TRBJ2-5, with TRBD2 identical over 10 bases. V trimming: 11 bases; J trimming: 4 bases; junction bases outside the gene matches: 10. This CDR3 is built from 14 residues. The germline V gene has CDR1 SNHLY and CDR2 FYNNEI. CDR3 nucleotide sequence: TGTGCCGGAAGAAAGCGGGAGGGCCGAGAGACCCAGTACTTC. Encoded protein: CAGRKREGRETQYF.

The CDR3 nucleotides are TGTGCCAGCAGCTTAGCTAGCGGGGGGCCGAGAGAGACCCAGTACTTC. Translation gives CASSLASGGPRETQYF. The chain employs TRBV11-2 and TRBJ2-5, with 11 bases lining up with TRBD2. Germline lookup yields CDR1 SGHAT and CDR2 FQNNGV. The CDR3 length is 16 residues. The V segment lost 1 base and the J segment 4 bases; nucleotides outside the gene matches: 5.

The CDR3: CASSFANRVATDTQYF. For the CDR3, the DNA is TGTGCCAGCAGCTTTGCCAACCGGGTCGCGACAGATACGCAGTATTTT. The chain carries TRBV7-9 and TRBJ2-3; D remains unclear. Trimming left V 3 bases short and J 3 bases short, with 16 bases between. CDR3 length equals 16 residues. Germline CDR1 is SEHNR and CDR2 is FQNEAQ (reference sequence).

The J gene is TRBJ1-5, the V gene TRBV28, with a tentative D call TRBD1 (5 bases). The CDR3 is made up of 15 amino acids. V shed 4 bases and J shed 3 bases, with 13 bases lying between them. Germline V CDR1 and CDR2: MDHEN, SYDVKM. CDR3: CASSSHGGNNQPQHF. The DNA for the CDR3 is TGTGCCAGCAGTTCCCACGGGGGGAACAATCAGCCCCAGCATTTT. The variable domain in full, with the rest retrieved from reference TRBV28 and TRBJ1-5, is DVKVTQSSRYLVKRTGEKVFLECVQDMDHENMFWYRQDPGLGLRLIYFSYDVKMKEKGDIPEGYSVSREKKERFSLILESASTNQTSMYLCASSSHGGNNQPQHFGDGTRLSIL.

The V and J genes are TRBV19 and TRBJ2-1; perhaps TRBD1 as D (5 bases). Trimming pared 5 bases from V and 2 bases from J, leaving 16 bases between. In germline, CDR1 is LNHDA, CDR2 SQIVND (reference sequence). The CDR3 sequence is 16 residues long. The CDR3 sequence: CASSSETQGPYNEQFF. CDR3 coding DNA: TGTGCCAGTAGTTCCGAGACCCAGGGCCCCTACAATGAGCAGTTCTTC.

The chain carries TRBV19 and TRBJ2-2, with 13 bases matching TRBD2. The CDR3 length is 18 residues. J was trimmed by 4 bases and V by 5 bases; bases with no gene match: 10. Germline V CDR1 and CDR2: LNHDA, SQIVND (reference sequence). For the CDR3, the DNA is TGTGCCAGTAGTGTCAGGACTAGCGGGAGTGGTGGCACCGGGGAGCTGTTTTTT. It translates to CASSVRTSGSGGTGELFF.